This TCR beta chain is drawn from a study of CD8 T cells in Susac syndrome. Reverse transcription of about 0.45 to 1 ug RNA was carried out with random hexamers. TCRdb analysed the immunoSEQ multiplex PCR reads with MiXCR anew, one entry per CDR3 protein. Of under 250,000 distinct CDR3 sequences detected, about 94% appear once; the ten largest clones hold 0.15%. Material: CD4+ T cells from PBMCs. The TCR comes from a human donor with Susac syndrome.

DNA for the CDR3: TGCAGCGTTGCCGGTCAGGGAGGAGCCGGGGAGCTGTTTTTT. Translating it yields CSVAGQGGAGELFF. The chain recombines TRBV29-1 with TRBJ2-2; the D gene is possibly TRBD2 (6 bases). This CDR3 has 14 residues. V was shortened by 4 bases and J by 6 bases, with 15 bases between the two germline ends. CDR1 is SQVTM, CDR2 ANQGSEA, per germline.